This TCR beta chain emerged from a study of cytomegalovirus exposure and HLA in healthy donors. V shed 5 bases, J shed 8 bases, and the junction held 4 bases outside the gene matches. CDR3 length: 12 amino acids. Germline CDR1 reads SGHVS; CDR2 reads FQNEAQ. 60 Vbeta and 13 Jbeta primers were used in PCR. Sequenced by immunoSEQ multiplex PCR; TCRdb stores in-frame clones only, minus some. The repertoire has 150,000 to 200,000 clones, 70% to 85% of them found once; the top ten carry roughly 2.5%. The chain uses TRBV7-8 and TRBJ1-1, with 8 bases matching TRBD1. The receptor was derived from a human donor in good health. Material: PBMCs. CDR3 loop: CASSPWTGEAFF. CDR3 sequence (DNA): TGTGCCAGCAGCCCCTGGACAGGGGAAGCTTTCTTT.